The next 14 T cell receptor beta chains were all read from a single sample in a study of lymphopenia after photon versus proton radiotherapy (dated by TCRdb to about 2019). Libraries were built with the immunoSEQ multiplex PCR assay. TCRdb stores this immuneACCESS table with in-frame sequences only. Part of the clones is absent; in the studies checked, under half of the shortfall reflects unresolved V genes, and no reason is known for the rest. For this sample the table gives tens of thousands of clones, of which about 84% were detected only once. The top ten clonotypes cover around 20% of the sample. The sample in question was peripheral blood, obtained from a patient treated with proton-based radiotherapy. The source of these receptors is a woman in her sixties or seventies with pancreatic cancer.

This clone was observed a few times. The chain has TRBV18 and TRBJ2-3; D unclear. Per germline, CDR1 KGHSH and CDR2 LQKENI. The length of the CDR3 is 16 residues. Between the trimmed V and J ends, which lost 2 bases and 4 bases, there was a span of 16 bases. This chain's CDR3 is CASSPGVGESADTQYF. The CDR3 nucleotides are TGTGCCAGCTCACCAGGAGTTGGAGAAAGCGCAGATACGCAGTATTTT.

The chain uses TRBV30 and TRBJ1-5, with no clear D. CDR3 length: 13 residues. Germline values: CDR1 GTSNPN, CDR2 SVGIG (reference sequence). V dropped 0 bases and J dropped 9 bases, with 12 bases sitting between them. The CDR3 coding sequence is TGTGCCTGGAGTGTACCCCCAACTTCGCCCCAGCATTTT. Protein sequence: CAWSVPPTSPQHF.

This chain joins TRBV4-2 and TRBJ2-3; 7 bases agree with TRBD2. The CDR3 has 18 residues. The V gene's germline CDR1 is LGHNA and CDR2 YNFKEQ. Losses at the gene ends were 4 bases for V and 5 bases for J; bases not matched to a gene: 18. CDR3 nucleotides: TGTGCCAGCAGCCCAGGTTGGGAGGGGAAAGAAGTCATAGATACGCAGTATTTT. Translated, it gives CASSPGWEGKEVIDTQYF.

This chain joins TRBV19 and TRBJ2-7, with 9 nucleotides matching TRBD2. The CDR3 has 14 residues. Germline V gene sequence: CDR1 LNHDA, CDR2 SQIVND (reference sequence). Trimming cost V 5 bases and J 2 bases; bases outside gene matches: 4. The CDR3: CASSGASGTYEQYF. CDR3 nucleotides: TGTGCCAGTAGTGGGGCTAGCGGGACCTACGAGCAGTACTTC.

The CDR3: CASSLWAGDRYGYTF. In nucleotides, the CDR3 is TGTGCCAGCAGTTTATGGGCCGGGGACCGTTATGGCTACACCTTC. The chain combines TRBV27 with TRBJ1-2; tentative D call: TRBD1 (5 bases). Germline V CDR1 and CDR2: MNHEY, SMNVEV (reference sequence). CDR3 length: 15 residues. The V end was cut by 1 base, the J end by 5 bases, with 14 bases between.

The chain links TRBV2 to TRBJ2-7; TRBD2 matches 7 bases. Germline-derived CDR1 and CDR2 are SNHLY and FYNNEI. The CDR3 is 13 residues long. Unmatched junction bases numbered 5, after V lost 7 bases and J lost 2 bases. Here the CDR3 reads CASIAGVPYEQYF. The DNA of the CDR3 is TGTGCCAGCATTGCGGGAGTCCCCTACGAGCAGTACTTC.

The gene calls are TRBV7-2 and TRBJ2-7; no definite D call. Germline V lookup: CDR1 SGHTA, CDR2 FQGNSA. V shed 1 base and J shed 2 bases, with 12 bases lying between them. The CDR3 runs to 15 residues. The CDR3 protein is CASSLGSLPTYEQYF. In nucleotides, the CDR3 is TGTGCCAGCAGCTTAGGTTCGCTCCCGACCTACGAGCAGTACTTC.

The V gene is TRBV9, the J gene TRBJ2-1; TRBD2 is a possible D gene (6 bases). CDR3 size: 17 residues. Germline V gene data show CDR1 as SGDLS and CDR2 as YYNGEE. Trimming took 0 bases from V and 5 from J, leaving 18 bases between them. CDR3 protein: CASSVDRWGTGDNEQFF. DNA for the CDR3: TGTGCCAGCAGCGTAGATCGTTGGGGGACTGGCGACAATGAGCAGTTCTTC.

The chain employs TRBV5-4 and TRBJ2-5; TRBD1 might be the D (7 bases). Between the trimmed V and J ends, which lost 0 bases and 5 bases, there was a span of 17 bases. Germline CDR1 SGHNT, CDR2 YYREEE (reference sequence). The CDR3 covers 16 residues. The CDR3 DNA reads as TGTGCCAGCAGCTTGGTCGGCAGGGGGGCCGATGAGACCCAGTACTTC. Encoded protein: CASSLVGRGADETQYF. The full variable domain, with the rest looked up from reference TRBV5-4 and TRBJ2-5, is ETGVTQSPTHLIKTRGQQVTLRCSSQSGHNTVSWYQQALGQGPQFIFQYYREEENGRGNFPPRFSGLQFPNYSSELNVNALELDDSALYLCASSLVGRGADETQYFGPGTRLLVL.

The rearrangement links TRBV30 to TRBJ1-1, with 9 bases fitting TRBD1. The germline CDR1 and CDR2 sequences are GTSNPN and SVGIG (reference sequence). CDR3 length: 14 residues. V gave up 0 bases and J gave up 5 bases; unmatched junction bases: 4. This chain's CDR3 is CAWSVGDRVTEAFF. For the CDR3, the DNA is TGTGCCTGGAGTGTAGGGGACAGGGTGACTGAAGCTTTCTTT.

The CDR3 DNA is TGTGCCAGTAGTCGGGACAGAAACACTGAAGCTTTCTTT. Amino acids: CASSRDRNTEAFF. The V call is TRBV19, the J call TRBJ1-1; 7 bases are a match to TRBD1. CDR3 length: 13 residues. Losses at the gene ends were 5 bases for V and 2 bases for J; bases not matched to a gene: 2. Germline V CDR1 and CDR2: LNHDA, SQIVND (reference sequence).

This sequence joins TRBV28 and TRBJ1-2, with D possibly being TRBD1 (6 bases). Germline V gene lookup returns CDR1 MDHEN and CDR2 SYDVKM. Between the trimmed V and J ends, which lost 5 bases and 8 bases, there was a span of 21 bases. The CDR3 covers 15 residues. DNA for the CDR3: TGTGCCAGCAGTCCGGTTGGGCAGGGGAAAGAAGGCTACACCTTC. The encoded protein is CASSPVGQGKEGYTF.

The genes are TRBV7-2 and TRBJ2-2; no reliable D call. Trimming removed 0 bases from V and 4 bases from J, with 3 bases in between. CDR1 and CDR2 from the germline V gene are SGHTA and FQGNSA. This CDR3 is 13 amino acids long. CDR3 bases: TGTGCCAGCAGCTTAGCTGTCACCGGGGAGCTGTTTTTT. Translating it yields CASSLAVTGELFF.

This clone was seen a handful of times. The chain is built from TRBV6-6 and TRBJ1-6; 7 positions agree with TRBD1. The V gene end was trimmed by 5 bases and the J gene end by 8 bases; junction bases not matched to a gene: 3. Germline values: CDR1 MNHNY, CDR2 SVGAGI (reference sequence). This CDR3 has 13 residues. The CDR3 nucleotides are TGTGCCAGCAGTGGTACAGGGGATTCACCCCTCCACTTT. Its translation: CASSGTGDSPLHF.